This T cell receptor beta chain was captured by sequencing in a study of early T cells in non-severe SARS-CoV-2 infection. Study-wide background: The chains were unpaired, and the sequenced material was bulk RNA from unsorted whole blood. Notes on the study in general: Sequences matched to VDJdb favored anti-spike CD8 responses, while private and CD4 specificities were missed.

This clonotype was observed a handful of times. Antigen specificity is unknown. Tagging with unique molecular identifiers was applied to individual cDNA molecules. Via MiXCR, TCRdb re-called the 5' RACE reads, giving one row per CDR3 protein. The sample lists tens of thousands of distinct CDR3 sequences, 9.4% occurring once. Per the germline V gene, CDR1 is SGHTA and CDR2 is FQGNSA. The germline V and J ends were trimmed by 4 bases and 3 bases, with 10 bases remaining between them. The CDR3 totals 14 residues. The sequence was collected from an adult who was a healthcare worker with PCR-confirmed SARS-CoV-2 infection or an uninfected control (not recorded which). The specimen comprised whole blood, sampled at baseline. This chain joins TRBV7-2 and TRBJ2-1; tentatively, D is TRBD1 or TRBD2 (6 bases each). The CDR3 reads CASSSGAYYNEQFF. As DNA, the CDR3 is TGTGCCAGCAGCTCGGGGGCCTACTACAATGAGCAGTTCTTC.